These T cell receptor beta chains were read from a single sample in a study of T cell changes during pregnancy in multiple sclerosis. Here immunoSEQ multiplex PCR was the method, and the copy in TCRdb shows in-frame clones only, minus some. The sample records 20,000 to 25,000 clones, 90% to 95% being singletons. The source was CD8+ T cells from peripheral blood mononuclear cells, collected in the third trimester of pregnancy. The receptors originated from a female donor with multiple sclerosis, enrolled in a pregnancy study. CDR3s include the opening cysteine and the closing phenylalanine or tryptophan. The D gene is left open where the match is weak. Clone size is not always given. Where it is, it says once, few, many or a class for expanded clones.

j_call d_call v_call clone_size cdr3_length cdr3_aa cdr3_nt
TRBJ1-3 TRBD1 TRBV30 - 19 CAWSVRGGTGGPLGNTIYF TGTGCCTGGAGTGTACGGGGGGGGACAGGGGGTCCTCTGGGGAACACCATATATTTT
TRBJ2-2 TRBD2 TRBV15 - 18 CATSGLGTIDGGTGELFF TGTGCCACCAGCGGACTTGGGACTATAGACGGCGGCACCGGGGAGCTGTTTTTT
TRBJ1-1 TRBD1 TRBV13 - 14 CASSSDRAGTEAFF TGTGCCAGCAGCTCAGACAGGGCGGGCACTGAAGCTTTCTTT
TRBJ2-7 - TRBV7-9 - 12 CASSLDGSEQYF TGTGCCAGCAGCTTAGATGGGAGCGAGCAGTACTTC
TRBJ1-1 TRBD1 TRBV2 - 13 CASSIYGTAEAFF TGTGCCAGTTCAATTTATGGGACAGCAGAAGCTTTCTTT
TRBJ1-4 - TRBV4-2 - 14 CASSPNMEVEKLFF TGTGCCAGCTCCCCTAATATGGAGGTGGAAAAACTGTTTTTT
TRBJ1-2 - TRBV4-1 - 14 CASSRNGDTYGYTF TGCGCCAGCAGCCGGAATGGGGACACTTATGGCTACACCTTC
TRBJ2-3 - TRBV7-8 - 16 CASSFRAGSDTDTQYF TGTGCCAGCAGCTTCCGGGCGGGGTCGGACACAGATACGCAGTATTTT
TRBJ2-5 - TRBV13 - 18 CASSLGGGGVPIRETQYF TGTGCCAGCAGCTTAGGCGGAGGGGGGGTCCCTATCCGGGAGACCCAGTACTTC
TRBJ2-1 TRBD2 TRBV28 - 15 CATTVTSGGYNEQFF TGTGCCACCACCGTGACTAGCGGGGGCTACAATGAGCAGTTCTTC
TRBJ1-1 TRBD1 TRBV5-1 - 14 CASSSGQGATEAFF TGCGCCAGCAGCTCCGGACAGGGTGCCACTGAAGCTTTCTTT
TRBJ2-7 - TRBV16 - 16 CASSPARTQSSYEQYF TGTGCCAGCAGCCCCGCTAGAACCCAGAGCTCCTACGAGCAGTACTTC
TRBJ2-1 - TRBV2 - 15 CASSELGLPYNEQFF TGTGCCAGCAGTGAATTGGGACTGCCGTACAATGAGCAGTTCTTC
TRBJ1-2 TRBD1 TRBV7-3 - 15 CASSLTGQVNYGYTF TGTGCCAGCAGCTTAACAGGACAGGTTAACTATGGCTACACCTTC
TRBJ2-7 - TRBV27 - 12 CASSFSGNEQYF TGTGCCAGCAGTTTCTCGGGGAACGAGCAGTACTTC
TRBJ2-3 TRBD1 TRBV4-2 few 16 CASSQGGDRGADTQYF TGTGCCAGCAGCCAAGGGGGGGACAGGGGTGCCGATACGCAGTATTTT
TRBJ2-3 TRBD2 TRBV11-1 - 15 CASSLTSGNTDTQYF TGTGCCAGCAGTCTGACTAGCGGAAACACAGATACGCAGTATTTT
TRBJ2-2 TRBD2 TRBV2 - 15 CASSDDLAGPGELFF TGTGCCAGCAGTGATGATCTAGCGGGCCCCGGGGAGCTGTTTTTT
TRBJ2-7 TRBD1 TRBV28 - 14 CASSTPTGVYEQYF TGTGCCAGCAGTACCCCGACAGGGGTCTACGAGCAGTACTTC
TRBJ1-1 - TRBV6-1 - 13 CASSEGGGTEAFF TGTGCCAGCAGTGAAGGGGGGGGCACTGAAGCTTTCTTT
TRBJ2-7 TRBD2 TRBV2 - 15 CASSKTSGGTYEQYF TGTGCCAGCAGTAAGACTAGCGGGGGAACCTACGAGCAGTACTTC
TRBJ2-7 TRBD1 TRBV15 few 16 CATSRDRLTGGYEQYF TGTGCCACCAGCAGAGATAGGCTGACAGGGGGCTACGAGCAGTACTTC
TRBJ1-1 TRBD1 TRBV10-3 once 15 CAISEVGQVYGEAFF TGTGCCATCAGTGAGGTGGGACAGGTTTATGGTGAAGCTTTCTTT
TRBJ1-3 - TRBV9 - 16 CASSANREVNDFTIYF TGTGCCAGCAGTGCAAACAGGGAAGTCAATGACTTCACCATATATTTT
TRBJ1-1 - TRBV14 - 13 CASSQLENTEAFF TGTGCCAGCAGCCAATTAGAGAACACTGAAGCTTTCTTT
TRBJ2-1 TRBD2 TRBV30 - 14 CAWSVGSGRDEQFF TGTGCCTGGAGTGTGGGTAGCGGGAGAGATGAGCAGTTCTTC
TRBJ1-2 - TRBV6-5 - 14 CASSYSSPVYGYTF TGTGCCAGCAGTTACTCAAGTCCGGTCTATGGCTACACCTTC
TRBJ2-5 - TRBV28 - 13 CANQGQFQETQYF TGTGCCAACCAGGGACAATTCCAAGAGACCCAGTACTTC
TRBJ2-6 - TRBV2 - 15 CASFSSSGRANVLTF TGTGCCAGCTTTTCTTCGTCCGGGAGGGCCAACGTCCTGACTTTC
TRBJ1-2 - TRBV5-4 - 16 CASSQDQARQPYGYTF TGTGCCAGCAGCCAAGATCAGGCCAGGCAGCCCTATGGCTACACCTTC
TRBJ2-6 - TRBV5-1 - 12 CASAQGANVLTF TGCGCCAGCGCTCAGGGGGCCAACGTCCTGACTTTC
TRBJ1-2 - TRBV5-4 - 12 CASSLRGNGYTF TGTGCCAGCAGCTTGCGGGGAAATGGCTACACCTTC
TRBJ2-1 TRBD1 TRBV9 - 15 CASSVGRGLYNEQFF TGTGCCAGCAGCGTTGGTAGGGGGCTCTACAATGAGCAGTTCTTC
TRBJ1-3 - TRBV7-9 once 12 CASRSGSEPVYF TGTGCCAGCAGATCGGGTTCCGAGCCTGTATATTTT
TRBJ2-1 - TRBV27 - 17 CASSYFSGDLNYNEQFF TGTGCCAGCAGTTATTTTTCGGGGGACCTCAACTACAATGAGCAGTTCTTC
TRBJ1-4 - TRBV30 - 14 CAWSLGEQNEKLFF TGTGCCTGGAGTTTAGGGGAACAGAATGAAAAACTGTTTTTT
TRBJ1-2 - TRBV5-1 - 14 CASSLETENYGYTF TGCGCCAGCAGCTTGGAGACAGAGAACTATGGCTACACCTTC
TRBJ1-1 - TRBV12-5 - 13 CASGFRGSTEAFF TGTGCTAGTGGTTTCAGGGGCAGTACTGAAGCTTTCTTT
TRBJ2-7 - TRBV7-9 - 13 CASSPGGRSEQYF TGTGCCAGCAGCCCCGGGGGGCGGAGCGAGCAGTACTTC
TRBJ2-1 TRBD2 TRBV19 - 14 CASGLAGGNNEQFF TGTGCCTCCGGGCTAGCGGGAGGAAACAATGAGCAGTTCTTC
TRBJ2-1 - TRBV29-1 once 11 CSVELRLGEFF TGCAGCGTTGAACTAAGACTCGGGGAGTTCTTC
TRBJ1-1 - TRBV15 - 14 CATSRGRVNTEAFF TGTGCCACCAGCAGGGGCAGGGTGAACACTGAAGCTTTCTTT
TRBJ2-7 - TRBV29-1 - 17 CSVERPRPGALGYEQYF TGCAGCGTTGAACGCCCTCGGCCCGGAGCCTTGGGCTACGAGCAGTACTTC
TRBJ2-7 TRBD2 TRBV7-2 - 15 CASSVTGTSNYEQYF TGTGCCAGCAGCGTAACCGGGACTAGCAACTACGAGCAGTACTTC
TRBJ2-5 TRBD1 TRBV4-1 - 15 CASSQGPGQQETQYF TGCGCCAGCAGCCAAGGTCCGGGACAGCAAGAGACCCAGTACTTC